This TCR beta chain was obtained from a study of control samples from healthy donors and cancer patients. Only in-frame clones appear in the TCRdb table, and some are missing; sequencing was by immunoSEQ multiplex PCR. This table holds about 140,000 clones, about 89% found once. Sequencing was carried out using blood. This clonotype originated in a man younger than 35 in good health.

In DNA form, the CDR3 reads TGCGCCAGCAGCTCCTACGGACTAGCGGAGTACAATGAGCAGTTCTTC. This gives the protein CASSSYGLAEYNEQFF. The chain joins TRBV4-1 to TRBJ2-1; TRBD2 matches at 10 bases. Germline assignment: CDR1 MGHRA and CDR2 YSYEKL. This CDR3 has 16 residues. Unmatched junction bases numbered 8, after V lost 5 bases and J lost 4 bases.